This T cell receptor beta chain was captured in a study of beta chain features in type 1 diabetes. Findings of the study overall: In every one of the four CD4+ subsets, TCRB CDR3s were moderately but significantly shorter in Type 1 diabetes patients.

As for this clone: Antigen: not known.

This CDR3 is 17 amino acids long. Trimming pared 4 bases from V and 3 bases from J, leaving 20 bases between. Germline V lookup: CDR1 LNHDA, CDR2 SQIVND (reference sequence). What was sequenced were expressed TCRB transcripts, since all of the isolated RNA had been reverse transcribed. Naive, central memory and regulatory T cell samples produced a mean of about 3.5 million reads. The table came from immunoSEQ multiplex PCR; TCRdb's copy has only in-frame clones and leaves some out. The repertoire includes a few hundred thousand clones, around 10% of them detected once, and about 0.64% sits in the top ten.

The chain couples TRBV19 to TRBJ2-3; D is perhaps TRBD1 or TRBD2 (6 bases each). This sequence originates from a man younger than 40 with type 1 diabetes. The sequenced sample was central memory CD4+ T cells from blood. The CDR3 nucleotides are TGTGCCAGTAGTACCCCCCCCGCAACAGGGAGGACAGATACGCAGTATTTT. This encodes CASSTPPATGRTDTQYF.